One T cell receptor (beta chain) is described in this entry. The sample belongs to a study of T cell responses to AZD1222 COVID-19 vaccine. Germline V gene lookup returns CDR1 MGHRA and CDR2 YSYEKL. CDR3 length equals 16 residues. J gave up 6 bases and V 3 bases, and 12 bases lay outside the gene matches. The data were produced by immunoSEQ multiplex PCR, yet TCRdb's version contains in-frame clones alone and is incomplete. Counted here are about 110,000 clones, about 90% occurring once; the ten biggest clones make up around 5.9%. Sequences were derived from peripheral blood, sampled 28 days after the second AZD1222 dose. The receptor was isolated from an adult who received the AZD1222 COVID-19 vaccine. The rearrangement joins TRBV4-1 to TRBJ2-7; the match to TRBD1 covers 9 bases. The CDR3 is CASSHPGQGPRVEQYF. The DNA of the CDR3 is TGCGCCAGCAGCCACCCGGGACAGGGCCCCCGGGTCGAGCAGTACTTC.